This TCR beta chain was captured in a study of shared clonotypes between healthy human individuals. Study-wide context: Per-donor plates numbered three CD4 naive, three CD4 memory, two CD8 naive and one CD8 memory. Study observations and caveats: Sharing across four donors was highest in naive CD4 (roughly 5%) and lowest in memory CD8 (approximately 0.4%). Sampling covered blood only; tissue repertoires likely differ.

For this clone: Its antigen is unidentified.

Naive-designated CD8 cells lacked CD45RO, were positively enriched for CCR7, and omitted terminally differentiated effector memory CD45RA+ cells. This CDR3 region has 16 residues. After removal of 4 bases from V and 2 bases from J, the junction contained 9 bases not matched to a gene. Germline CDR1 SGHTA, CDR2 FQGNSA. Libraries were prepared by immunoSEQ multiplex PCR; TCRdb keeps only in-frame clonotypes and omits some of them. This sample has about 2.1 million clones, with 93% found just once. This chain links TRBV7-2 with TRBJ2-3, with 7 bases that match TRBD2. The sequence was obtained from a man aged 18 to 30 in good health. Some clones in this sample may be carry-over from other donors' samples. Sequencing was done on a sample of naive CD8+ T cells from PBMCs. The CDR3, as DNA: TGTGCCAGCAGCTCATCCGGGACTACATACACAGATACGCAGTATTTT. Residues: CASSSSGTTYTDTQYF.